These 20 T cell receptor beta chains share one sample of origin, sequenced in a study of T-cell memory formation after mild COVID-19. TCRdb re-called the 5' RACE reads with MiXCR, one entry per CDR3 protein. The table records fewer than 200,000 distinct CDR3 sequences, under 15% of them present only once. Sequencing was carried out using PBMCs or a T cell subset sorted from them (not recorded which). These TCRs come from a man younger than 35 who had mild COVID-19 (a few samples of this study predate the infection). Cell type and time point are not known.

This clonotype was picked up a small number of times. The rearrangement joins TRBV20-1 to TRBJ1-2, with D possibly being TRBD1 (5 bases). There are 11 residues in the CDR3. The germline V and J ends were trimmed by 3 bases and 4 bases, with 6 bases remaining between them. Per germline, CDR1 DFQATT and CDR2 SNEGSKA (reference sequence). Here the CDR3 reads CSASRGYGYTF. The DNA of the CDR3 is TGCAGTGCTAGTAGGGGCTATGGCTACACCTTC.

The rearrangement links TRBV12-3 or TRBV12-4 to TRBJ2-1, with 15 positions matching TRBD2. V trimming: 5 bases; J trimming: 9 bases; junction bases outside the gene matches: 8. This CDR3 comprises 16 residues. CDR3 nucleotide sequence: TGTGCCAGCAGTCTGGGACTAGCGGGGGGACTCGCTGAGCAGTTCTTC. Translated: CASSLGLAGGLAEQFF.

The genes are TRBV4-3 and TRBJ1-5; D perhaps matches TRBD1 (6 bases). The germline CDR1 and CDR2 sequences are LGHNA and YSLEER. The CDR3 runs 14 residues. The ends were cut back, 0 bases at V and 6 bases at J, with 9 bases in the middle. The CDR3 DNA follows: TGCGCCAGCAGCCAAGAAAGGGGGGGTCAGCCCCAGCATTTT. This translates into CASSQERGGQPQHF.

This clonotype has just a few counts. The rearrangement links TRBV3-1 to TRBJ2-2; D perhaps matches TRBD2 (7 bases). The CDR3 is 16 amino acids. The germline gives CDR1 LGHDT, CDR2 YNNKEL (reference sequence). With 4 bases removed from V and 5 bases from J, the gap between germline ends came to 17 bases. As DNA, the CDR3 is TGTGCCAGCAGCCTTCGGGGGGCGGCCATAACCGGGGAGCTGTTTTTT. Amino acid sequence: CASSLRGAAITGELFF.

The chain links TRBV5-1 to TRBJ1-2, with unresolved D. V was trimmed by 0 bases and J by 7 bases, leaving 10 bases between them. Germline CDR1 is SGHRS and CDR2 is YFSETQ. This CDR3 has 13 amino acids. The CDR3 region is CASSLEGFGGYTF. For the CDR3, the DNA is TGCGCCAGCAGCTTGGAGGGATTCGGTGGCTACACCTTC. Drawing the rest from reference TRBV5-1 and TRBJ1-2, the complete variable domain is KAGVTQTPRYLIKTRGQQVTLSCSPISGHRSVSWYQQTPGQGLQFLFEYFSETQRNKGNFPGRFSGRQFSNSRSEMNVSTLELGDSALYLCASSLEGFGGYTFGSGTRLTVV.

This chain links TRBV7-9 with TRBJ2-1, with TRBD1 matching 7 bases. J gave up 8 bases and V 5 bases, and 9 bases lay outside the gene matches. The CDR3 is made up of 14 amino acids. CDR1 and CDR2 (germline): SEHNR, FQNEAQ (reference sequence). For the CDR3, the DNA is TGTGCCAGCAGCCTCCGGGACAGAAACTATGAGCAGTTCTTC. Its protein product is CASSLRDRNYEQFF.

The sample holds a few counts of this clonotype. The V call is TRBV5-1, the J call TRBJ2-5, with D perhaps TRBD1 (6 bases). This CDR3 is built from 16 residues. Deletions cut 4 bases from V and 7 bases from J, with 23 bases between. Per germline, CDR1 SGHRS and CDR2 YFSETQ. In DNA, the CDR3 is TGCGCCAGCAGCCTGGGTAGGACAGCTAAACACCGGACCCAGTACTTC. Its translation: CASSLGRTAKHRTQYF.

This clonotype was found many times. The chain couples TRBV12-3 or TRBV12-4 to TRBJ1-2; the D is unclear. The V end was cut by 1 base, the J end by 2 bases, with 5 bases between. The CDR3 runs to 13 residues. The CDR3 sequence: CASSLGLNYGYTF. Here the CDR3 DNA reads TGTGCCAGCAGTTTAGGGCTGAACTATGGCTACACCTTC.

The chain is built from TRBV29-1 and TRBJ1-4; unclear D gene. This CDR3 comprises 13 residues. The germline CDR1 and CDR2 sequences are SQVTM and ANQGSEA. The V end lost 0 bases, the J end lost 5 bases, and 7 bases lay between the germline ends. The CDR3 DNA reads TGCAGCGTTGAAGATCAGTTGAATGAAAAACTGTTTTTT. As protein: CSVEDQLNEKLFF.

Regarding this clonotype: It may be a read error: a sequence one base away is much more abundant. The chain is built from TRBV10-2 and TRBJ2-1; 7 bases map to TRBD2. The last part of the DNA fits TRBJ2-7 better; the J call may be wrong. The CDR3 has 15 residues. Germline assignment: CDR1 WSHSY and CDR2 SAAADI. The CDR3 here is CASREEAGDYNEQYF. For the CDR3, the DNA is TGCGCCAGCAGGGAGGAGGCGGGGGACTACAATGAGCAGTACTTC.

This clonotype was seen more than once but under ten times. The J gene is TRBJ1-1, the V gene TRBV28; D uncertain. The CDR3 loop spans 14 amino acids. The ends were cut back, 2 bases at V and 1 base at J, with 8 bases in the middle. Germline V lookup: CDR1 MDHEN, CDR2 SYDVKM. Here the CDR3 DNA reads TGTGCCAGCAGTTTAATCTGGGGGAACACTGAAGCTTTCTTT. Its translation is CASSLIWGNTEAFF.

The gene calls are TRBV5-1 and TRBJ2-1, with D perhaps matching TRBD1 (6 bases). The CDR3 consists of 12 residues. The V and J ends lost 4 bases and 12 bases respectively, with 14 bases between them. In germline, CDR1 is SGHRS, CDR2 YFSETQ. The CDR3 DNA sequence: TGCGCCAGCAGCGCACAGGGCGTAGGGCAGTTCTTC. Amino acids: CASSAQGVGQFF.

The CDR3 protein is CASRLAVRDRAFYGYTF. The CDR3 DNA reads as TGTGCAAGTCGCTTAGCGGTCCGGGACAGGGCTTTCTATGGCTACACCTTC. The chain combines TRBV12-2 with TRBJ1-2; no DNA check was done on the table's D call, TRBD1. TRBV12-2 is a pseudogene locus. The CDR3 extends over 17 amino acids.

This clonotype was picked up a small number of times. The chain uses TRBV7-2 and TRBJ2-3; 13 bases are a match to TRBD2. V was pared by 0 bases and J by 5 bases, with 5 bases of the junction left unmatched. The CDR3 extends over 17 amino acids. Germline V lookup: CDR1 SGHTA, CDR2 FQGNSA. The CDR3 sequence is CASSLAGTSGVVDTQYF. The CDR3 bases are TGTGCCAGCAGCTTAGCGGGGACTAGCGGGGTAGTAGATACGCAGTATTTT.

The sample holds a few counts of this clonotype. This chain uses TRBV28 with TRBJ1-1; D is undetermined. The CDR3 contains 14 residues. CDR1 is MDHEN, CDR2 SYDVKM, per germline. Trimming left V 5 bases short and J 2 bases short, with 12 bases between. CDR3 region: CASSLPRSNTEAFF. CDR3 bases: TGTGCCAGCAGTCTTCCACGAAGTAACACTGAAGCTTTCTTT.

The chain employs TRBV7-3 and TRBJ2-6; 7 positions match TRBD2. Germline-derived CDR1 and CDR2 are SGHTA and FQGTGA. Losses at the gene ends were 4 bases for V and 0 bases for J; bases not matched to a gene: 6. The CDR3 is 17 amino acids. In nucleotides, the CDR3 is TGTGCCAGCAGCTCCCATTCGGGGGGCTCTGGGGCCAACGTCCTGACTTTC. This translates into CASSSHSGGSGANVLTF.

The chain is built from TRBV3-1 and TRBJ2-7; TRBD2 is a possible D gene (5 bases). Germline V gives CDR1 LGHDT, CDR2 YNNKEL (reference sequence). V lost 0 bases and J 1 base, leaving 10 bases between the germline ends. The CDR3 runs 15 residues. The CDR3 nucleotides read TGTGCCAGCAGCCAAGATGGGAGCAGTTCCTACGAGCAGTACTTC. It codes for CASSQDGSSSYEQYF.

The rearrangement joins TRBV6-5 to TRBJ1-1; 9 bases map to TRBD1. Per germline, CDR1 MNHEY and CDR2 SVGAGI. The CDR3 runs to 13 residues. V was pared by 6 bases and J by 11 bases, with 10 bases of the junction left unmatched. CDR3 sequence: CASRATGGGSAFF. CDR3 DNA: TGTGCCAGCAGGGCAACAGGGGGCGGATCGGCTTTCTTT.

The V call is TRBV7-2, the J call TRBJ2-1; D is ambiguous. The CDR3 totals 15 residues. Trimming left V 2 bases short and J 8 bases short, with 16 bases between. Looked up from germline, CDR1 is SGHTA and CDR2 is FQGNSA. CDR3 in DNA: TGTGCCAGCAGCTTACCACGCCGTCCAGGCGATGAGCAGTTCTTC. Encoded protein: CASSLPRRPGDEQFF.

The sample holds a few counts of this clonotype. The gene calls are TRBV2 and TRBJ2-3; tentatively, D is TRBD2 (7 bases). The CDR3 contains 13 residues. CDR1 and CDR2 from the germline V gene are SNHLY and FYNNEI. Trimming stripped 8 bases from V and 6 bases from J, with 15 bases between. The CDR3 coding sequence is TGTGCCAGCCAGGTGGGGGGGGCCGATACGCAGTATTTT. The encoded protein is CASQVGGADTQYF.